Listed below are T cell receptor beta chains from one sample, sequenced in a study of CD8+CD57+ T cells in acquired aplastic anemia. A single record per CDR3 protein comes from TCRdb applying MiXCR to the reads. The sample lists 250,000 to 350,000 distinct CDR3 sequences; roughly half were seen once. Sequenced sample: sorted CD4+, CD8+, or CD8+CD57+ T cells (not recorded which) from PBMCs. Receptors were obtained from a human donor with severe aplastic anemia or a healthy control (not recorded which). Each CDR3 is given with its conserved first and last residue. The order of the fields is CDR3 DNA, CDR3 protein, V gene, J gene, CDR3 length, D gene, clone size. D genes are given only for firm matches. Size tells how often a clone was seen (once, few, many) or the class of an expanded clone, and some rows leave it out.

CDR3nt: TGTGCCACCAGTGATCCGACAGGGGGGAGGGTTGAGCAGTTCTTC; CDR3aa: CATSDPTGGRVEQFF; v_gene: TRBV24-1; j_gene: TRBJ2-1; len: 15; d_gene: TRBD1; abundance: many
CDR3nt: TGTGCCAGCAGTTCCACAGGGGGCTACGCGGGAGAGCAGTACTTC; CDR3aa: CASSSTGGYAGEQYF; v_gene: TRBV11-2; j_gene: TRBJ2-7; len: 15; d_gene: TRBD1; abundance: many
CDR3nt: TGTGCCAGCAGCCCAGAAGGGCACAGGGGGAATCAGCCCCAGCATTTT; CDR3aa: CASSPEGHRGNQPQHF; v_gene: TRBV7-2; j_gene: TRBJ1-5; len: 16; d_gene: TRBD1; abundance: many
CDR3nt: TGTGCCAGCAGCGGAGGGACAGCCGGGGCCCAGTACTTC; CDR3aa: CASSGGTAGAQYF; v_gene: TRBV9; j_gene: TRBJ2-5; len: 13; d_gene: TRBD1; abundance: NA
CDR3nt: TGTGCCAGCAGCTTAACCCTCCGGGACAGGGGGCGGTCAGAGACCCAGTACTTC; CDR3aa: CASSLTLRDRGRSETQYF; v_gene: TRBV7-3; j_gene: TRBJ2-5; len: 18; d_gene: TRBD1; abundance: NA
CDR3nt: TGCAGTGCTAACCGACAGGGGGGTTCACCCCTCCACTTT; CDR3aa: CSANRQGGSPLHF; v_gene: TRBV20-1; j_gene: TRBJ1-6; len: 13; d_gene: TRBD1; abundance: few
CDR3nt: TGTGCCAGCAGCGCCGGGACGGGCACAGATACGCAGTATTTT; CDR3aa: CASSAGTGTDTQYF; v_gene: TRBV12-3/TRBV12-4; j_gene: TRBJ2-3; len: 14; d_gene: NA; abundance: NA
CDR3nt: TGTGCCACCAGTGCCGGTCAAGTTGGCTACACCTTC; CDR3aa: CATSAGQVGYTF; v_gene: TRBV24-1; j_gene: TRBJ1-2; len: 12; d_gene: NA; abundance: NA
CDR3nt: TGTGCCAGCAGCTCCAGCGGGGGGGGAACAGATACGCAGTATTTT; CDR3aa: CASSSSGGGTDTQYF; v_gene: TRBV7-6; j_gene: TRBJ2-3; len: 15; d_gene: TRBD2; abundance: many
CDR3nt: TGTGCCAGCAGCTCCCTAGCGTACACGGGCGGGGAAGGAGAGACCCAGTACTTC; CDR3aa: CASSSLAYTGGEGETQYF; v_gene: TRBV7-2; j_gene: TRBJ2-5; len: 18; d_gene: NA; abundance: NA
CDR3nt: TGCAGTGCTAGGGATTACAACTCTGGGGCCAACGTCCTGACGTTC; CDR3aa: CSARDYNSGANVLTF; v_gene: TRBV20-1; j_gene: TRBJ2-6; len: 15; d_gene: NA; abundance: once
CDR3nt: TGTGCCAGCAGTTCGAGCGGGAGGGCATGGTACGAGCAGTACTTC; CDR3aa: CASSSSGRAWYEQYF; v_gene: TRBV6-5; j_gene: TRBJ2-7; len: 15; d_gene: TRBD2; abundance: NA
CDR3nt: TGTGCCAGCAGTAGGGGCTCCGGACAGGGGGCCTCCTACGAGCAGTACTTC; CDR3aa: CASSRGSGQGASYEQYF; v_gene: TRBV7-2; j_gene: TRBJ2-7; len: 17; d_gene: TRBD1; abundance: NA
CDR3nt: TGCGCCAGCAGCTTGGTGCGGGGACCTGGGGATACGCAGTATTTT; CDR3aa: CASSLVRGPGDTQYF; v_gene: TRBV5-1; j_gene: TRBJ2-3; len: 15; d_gene: NA; abundance: NA
CDR3nt: TGTGCCAGCAGCTTGTCCGCTGCGAGAAACACTGAAGCTTTCTTT; CDR3aa: CASSLSAARNTEAFF; v_gene: TRBV5-4; j_gene: TRBJ1-1; len: 15; d_gene: NA; abundance: many
CDR3nt: TGTGCCACCAGCAGAGAGGTCAGTCGAGGTAACAATGAGCAGTTCTTC; CDR3aa: CATSREVSRGNNEQFF; v_gene: TRBV15; j_gene: TRBJ2-1; len: 16; d_gene: NA; abundance: many
CDR3nt: TGTGCCAGCAGCTTGGCGGGGCCGGGCAATCAGCCCCAGCATTTT; CDR3aa: CASSLAGPGNQPQHF; v_gene: TRBV5-5; j_gene: TRBJ1-5; len: 15; d_gene: NA; abundance: many
CDR3nt: TGTGCCAGCAGCCCCGGACTAGCGGGCTACAATAAGCAGTTCTTC; CDR3aa: CASSPGLAGYNKQFF; v_gene: TRBV5-6; j_gene: TRBJ2-1; len: 15; d_gene: TRBD2; abundance: NA
CDR3nt: TGTGCCAGCAGCGAACGTGGATTAAGCCTTGGACTCTCTGGGGCCAACGTCCTGACTTTC; CDR3aa: CASSERGLSLGLSGANVLTF; v_gene: TRBV9; j_gene: TRBJ2-6; len: 20; d_gene: NA; abundance: NA
CDR3nt: TGTGCCAGCAGGCCCAGGGCGGTAAGTCAGCCCCAGCATTTT; CDR3aa: CASRPRAVSQPQHF; v_gene: TRBV19; j_gene: TRBJ1-5; len: 14; d_gene: NA; abundance: NA
CDR3nt: TGCAGTGGCCGAAGGACTAGCGGGAACAATGAGCAGTTCTTC; CDR3aa: CSGRRTSGNNEQFF; v_gene: TRBV20-1; j_gene: TRBJ2-1; len: 14; d_gene: TRBD2; abundance: once
CDR3nt: TGTGCCACCAGCAGAGACGGGACAGGGGTTAACTATGGCTACACCTTC; CDR3aa: CATSRDGTGVNYGYTF; v_gene: TRBV15; j_gene: TRBJ1-2; len: 16; d_gene: TRBD1; abundance: NA
CDR3nt: TGTGCCAGCAGCTACGGACTAGCGGGAAAGAATGAGCAGTTCTTC; CDR3aa: CASSYGLAGKNEQFF; v_gene: TRBV7-2; j_gene: TRBJ2-1; len: 15; d_gene: TRBD2; abundance: NA
CDR3nt: TGTGCCAGCAGTGTCGGCGGGGGGGCCACCCATGAGCAGTTCTTC; CDR3aa: CASSVGGGATHEQFF; v_gene: TRBV12-3/TRBV12-4; j_gene: TRBJ2-1; len: 15; d_gene: TRBD2; abundance: many
CDR3nt: TGTGCCATCAGTGCGCAATCTAGCGGGAGGCTGGGTGAGCAGTTCTTC; CDR3aa: CAISAQSSGRLGEQFF; v_gene: TRBV10-3; j_gene: TRBJ2-1; len: 16; d_gene: TRBD2; abundance: few
CDR3nt: TGTGCCACCAGCAGTTTCGGGACAGATCCACCCCTCCACTTT; CDR3aa: CATSSFGTDPPLHF; v_gene: TRBV15; j_gene: TRBJ1-6; len: 14; d_gene: TRBD1; abundance: NA
CDR3nt: TGCGCCAGCAGCTCCTCCGGGTCAGGCCCCTGGGAGCAGTACTTC; CDR3aa: CASSSSGSGPWEQYF; v_gene: TRBV5-1; j_gene: TRBJ2-7; len: 15; d_gene: NA; abundance: NA